The rows below give T cell receptor beta chains drawn from one sample of a study of T cells expressing NK-cell markers. TCRdb re-called the 5' RACE reads, yielding one record per CDR3 amino acid sequence without DNA. Here the sample table reports approximately 110,000 distinct CDR3 sequences. Sequencing used blood T cells: a sorted CD56 or NKG2C T cell subset, CD4+ or CD8+ T cells, or bulk PBMC T cells (not recorded which). The receptors originated from a woman aged 18 to 75 in good health. The CDR3 runs from the conserved cysteine through the conserved F or W.

TRBJ1-1,TRBV12-3/TRBV12-4,CASNTHRGRDTEAFF
TRBJ2-1,TRBV24-1,CATSDLIGEQFF
TRBJ2-5,TRBV6-1,CASSPGESRLETQYF
TRBJ1-1,TRBV5-1,CASSLALGGEVSEAFF
TRBJ1-3,TRBV4-3,CASSQDRVGPGNTIYF
TRBJ2-1,TRBV19,CASSRDPSSYNEQFF
TRBJ2-2,TRBV5-4,CASSSSGGNTGELFF
TRBJ2-7,TRBV28,CASSQDDYEQYF
TRBJ1-1,TRBV29-1,CSVGYPRVGAEAFF
TRBJ1-3,TRBV7-9,CASSPTLQHSGNTIYF
TRBJ2-2,TRBV29-1,CSAPEVTGELFF
TRBJ2-7,TRBV10-2,CASSELLGQGDYEQYF
TRBJ2-6,TRBV14,CASSQDFTSGRDAGANVLTF
TRBJ2-7,TRBV19,CASSISQGPFYEQYF
TRBJ2-7,TRBV5-4,CASSLLGQGIYEQYF
TRBJ2-2,TRBV5-6,CASSLPGTTIRELFF